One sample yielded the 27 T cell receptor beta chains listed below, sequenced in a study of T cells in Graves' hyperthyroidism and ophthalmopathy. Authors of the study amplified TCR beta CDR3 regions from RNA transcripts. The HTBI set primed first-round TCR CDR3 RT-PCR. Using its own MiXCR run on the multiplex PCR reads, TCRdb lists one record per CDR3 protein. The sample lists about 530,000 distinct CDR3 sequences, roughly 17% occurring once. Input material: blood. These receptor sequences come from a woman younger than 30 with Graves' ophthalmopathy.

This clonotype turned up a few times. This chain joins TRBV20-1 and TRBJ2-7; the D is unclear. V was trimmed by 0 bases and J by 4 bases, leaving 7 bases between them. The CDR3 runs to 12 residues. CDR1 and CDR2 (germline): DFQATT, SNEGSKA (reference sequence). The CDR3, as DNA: TGCAGTGCTAGAGATGTACAATACGAGCAGTACTTC. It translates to CSARDVQYEQYF.

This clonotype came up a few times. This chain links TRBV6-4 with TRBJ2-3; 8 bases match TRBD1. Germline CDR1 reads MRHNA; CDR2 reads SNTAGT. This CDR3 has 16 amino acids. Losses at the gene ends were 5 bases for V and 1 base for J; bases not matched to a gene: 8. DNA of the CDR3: TGTGCCAGCAGTTCCGACAGGGGAGGTGGCACAGATACGCAGTATTTT. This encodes CASSSDRGGGTDTQYF.

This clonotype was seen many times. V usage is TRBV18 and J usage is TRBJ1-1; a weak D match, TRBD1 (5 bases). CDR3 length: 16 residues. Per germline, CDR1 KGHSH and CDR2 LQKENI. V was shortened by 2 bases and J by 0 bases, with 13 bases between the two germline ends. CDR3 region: CASSPRRRGMNTEAFF. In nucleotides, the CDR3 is TGTGCCAGCTCACCAAGACGTAGGGGAATGAACACTGAAGCTTTCTTT. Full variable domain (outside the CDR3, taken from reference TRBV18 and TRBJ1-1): NAGVMQNPRHLVRRRGQEARLRCSPMKGHSHVYWYRQLPEEGLKFMVYLQKENIIDESGMPKERFSAEFPKEGPSILRIQQVVRGDSAAYFCASSPRRRGMNTEAFFGQGTRLTVV.

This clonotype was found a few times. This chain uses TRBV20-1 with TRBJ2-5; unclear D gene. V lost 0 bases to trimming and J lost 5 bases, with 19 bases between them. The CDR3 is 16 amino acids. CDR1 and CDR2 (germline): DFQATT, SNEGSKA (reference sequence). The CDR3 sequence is CSARDQDRGTWETQYF. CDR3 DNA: TGCAGTGCTAGAGATCAGGATCGTGGAACCTGGGAGACCCAGTACTTC.

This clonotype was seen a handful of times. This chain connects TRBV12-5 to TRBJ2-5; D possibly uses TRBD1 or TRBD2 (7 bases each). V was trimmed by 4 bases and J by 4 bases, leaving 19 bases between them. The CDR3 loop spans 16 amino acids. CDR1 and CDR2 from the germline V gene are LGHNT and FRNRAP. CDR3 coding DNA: TGTGCTAGTGGTTCAACAGGGGCCGCGGGAGTAGAGACCCAGTACTTC. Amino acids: CASGSTGAAGVETQYF.

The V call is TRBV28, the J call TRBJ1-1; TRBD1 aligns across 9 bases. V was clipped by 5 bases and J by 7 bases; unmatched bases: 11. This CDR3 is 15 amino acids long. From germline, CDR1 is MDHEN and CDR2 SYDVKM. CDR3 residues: CASSLPSGQGGEAFF. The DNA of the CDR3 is TGTGCCAGCAGTCTCCCTTCGGGACAGGGCGGTGAAGCTTTCTTT.

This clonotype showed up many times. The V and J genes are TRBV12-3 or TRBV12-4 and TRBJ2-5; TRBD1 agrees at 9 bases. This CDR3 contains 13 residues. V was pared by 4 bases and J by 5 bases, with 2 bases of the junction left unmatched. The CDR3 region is CASSWGQGETQYF. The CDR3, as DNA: TGTGCCAGCAGTTGGGGACAGGGTGAGACCCAGTACTTC.

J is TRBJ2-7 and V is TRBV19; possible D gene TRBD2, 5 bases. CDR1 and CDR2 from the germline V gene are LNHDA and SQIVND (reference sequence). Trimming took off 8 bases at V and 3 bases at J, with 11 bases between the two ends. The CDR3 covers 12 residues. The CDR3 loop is CASGNGIYEQYF. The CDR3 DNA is TGTGCCAGTGGGAACGGGATCTACGAGCAGTACTTC.

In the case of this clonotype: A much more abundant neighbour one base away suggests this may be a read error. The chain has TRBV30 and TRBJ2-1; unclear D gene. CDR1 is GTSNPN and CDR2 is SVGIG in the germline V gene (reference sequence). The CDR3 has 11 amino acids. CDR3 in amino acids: CAWSESNGQFF. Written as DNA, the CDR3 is TGTGCCTGGAGTGAGAGTAATGGGCAGTTCTTC.

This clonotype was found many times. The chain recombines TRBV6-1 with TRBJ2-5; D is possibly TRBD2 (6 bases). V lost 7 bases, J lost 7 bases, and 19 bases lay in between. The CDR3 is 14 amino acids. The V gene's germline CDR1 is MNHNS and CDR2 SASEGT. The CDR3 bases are TGTGCCAGCACCGTCACCGGGGGTAGAGGGACCCAGTACTTC. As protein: CASTVTGGRGTQYF.

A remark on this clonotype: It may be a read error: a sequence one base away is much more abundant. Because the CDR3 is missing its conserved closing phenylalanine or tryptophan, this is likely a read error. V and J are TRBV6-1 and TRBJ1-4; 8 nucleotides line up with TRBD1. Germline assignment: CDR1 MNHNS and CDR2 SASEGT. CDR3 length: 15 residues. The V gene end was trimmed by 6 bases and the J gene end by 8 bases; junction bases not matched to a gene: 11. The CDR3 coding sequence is TGTGCCAGCAGAGCGGACAGGGTGGTTAACGAAAAACTGTTTCTT. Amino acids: CASRADRVVNEKLFL.

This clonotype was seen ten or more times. The CDR3 protein is CASSRWRAGTGELFF. CDR3 sequence (DNA): TGTGCCAGCAGTAGATGGAGGGCCGGTACCGGGGAGCTGTTTTTT. The chain employs TRBV27 and TRBJ2-2; perhaps TRBD2 as D (6 bases). The CDR3 has 15 residues. The germline V gene encodes CDR1 MNHEY and CDR2 SMNVEV (reference sequence). V was trimmed by 5 bases and J by 5 bases, leaving 15 bases between them.

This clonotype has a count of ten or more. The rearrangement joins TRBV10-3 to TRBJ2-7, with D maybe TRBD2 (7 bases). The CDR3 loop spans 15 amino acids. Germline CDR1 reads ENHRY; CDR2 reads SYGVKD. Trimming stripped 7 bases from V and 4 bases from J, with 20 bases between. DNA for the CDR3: TGTGCCATCAAACCAGAGGGGGGGGTGGGTTACGAGCAGTACTTC. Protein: CAIKPEGGVGYEQYF.

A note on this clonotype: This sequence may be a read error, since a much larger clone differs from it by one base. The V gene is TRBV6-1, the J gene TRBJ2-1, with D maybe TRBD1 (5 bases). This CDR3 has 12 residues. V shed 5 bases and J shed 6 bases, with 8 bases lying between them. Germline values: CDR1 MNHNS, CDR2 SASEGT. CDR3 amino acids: CASSRQSNEQFF. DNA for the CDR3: TGTGCCAGCAGTCGACAGAGCAATGAGCAGTTCTTC.

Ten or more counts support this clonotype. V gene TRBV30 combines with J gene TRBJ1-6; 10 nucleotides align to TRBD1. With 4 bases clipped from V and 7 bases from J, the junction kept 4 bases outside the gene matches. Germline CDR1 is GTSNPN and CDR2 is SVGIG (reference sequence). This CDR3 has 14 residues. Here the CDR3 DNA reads TGTGCCTGGAAATGGACAGGGGGAAATTCACCCCTCCACTTT. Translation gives CAWKWTGGNSPLHF. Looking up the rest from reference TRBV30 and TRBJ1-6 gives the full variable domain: SQTIHQWPATLVQPVGSPLSLECTVEGTSNPNLYWYRQAAGRGLQLLFYSVGIGQISSEVPQNLSASRPQDRQFILSSKKLLLSDSGFYLCAWKWTGGNSPLHFGNGTRLTVT.

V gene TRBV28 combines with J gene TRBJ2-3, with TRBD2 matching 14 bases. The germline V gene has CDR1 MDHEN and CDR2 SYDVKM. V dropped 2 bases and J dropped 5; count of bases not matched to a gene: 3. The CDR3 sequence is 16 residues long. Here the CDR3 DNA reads TGTGCCAGCAGTTTAGGGACTAGCGGGAGAGGAGATACGCAGTATTTT. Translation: CASSLGTSGRGDTQYF.

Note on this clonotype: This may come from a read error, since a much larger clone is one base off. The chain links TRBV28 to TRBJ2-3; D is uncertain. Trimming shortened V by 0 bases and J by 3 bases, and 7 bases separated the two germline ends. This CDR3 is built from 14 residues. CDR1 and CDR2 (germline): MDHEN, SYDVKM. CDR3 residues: CASSLWTFTDTQYF. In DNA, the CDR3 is TGTGCCAGCAGTTTATGGACATTTACAGATACGCAGTATTTT.

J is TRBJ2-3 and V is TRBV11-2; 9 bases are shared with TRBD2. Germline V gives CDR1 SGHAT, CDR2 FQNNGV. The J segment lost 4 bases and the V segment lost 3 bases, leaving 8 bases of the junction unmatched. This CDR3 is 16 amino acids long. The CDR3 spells CASSLGLAGAADTQYF. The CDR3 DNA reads TGTGCCAGCAGCTTGGGTTTAGCGGGGGCCGCAGATACGCAGTATTTT. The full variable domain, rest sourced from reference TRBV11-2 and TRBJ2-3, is EAGVAQSPRYKIIEKRQSVAFWCNPISGHATLYWYQQILGQGPKLLIQFQNNGVVDDSQLPKDRFSAERLKGVDSTLKIQPAKLEDSAVYLCASSLGLAGAADTQYFGPGTRLTVL.

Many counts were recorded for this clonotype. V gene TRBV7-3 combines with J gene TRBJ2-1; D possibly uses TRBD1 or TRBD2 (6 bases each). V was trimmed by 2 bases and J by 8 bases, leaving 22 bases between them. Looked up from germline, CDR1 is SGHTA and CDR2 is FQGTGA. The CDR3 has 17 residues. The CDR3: CASSLGGSALGGDEQFF. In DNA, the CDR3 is TGTGCCAGCAGCTTAGGAGGTAGCGCCCTCGGGGGCGATGAGCAGTTCTTC.

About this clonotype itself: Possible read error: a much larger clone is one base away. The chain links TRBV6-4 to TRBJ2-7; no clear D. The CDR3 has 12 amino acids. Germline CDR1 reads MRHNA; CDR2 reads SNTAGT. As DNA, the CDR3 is TGTGCCAGCAAAGACTTACACTACGAGCAGTGCTTC. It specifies CASKDLHYEQCF.

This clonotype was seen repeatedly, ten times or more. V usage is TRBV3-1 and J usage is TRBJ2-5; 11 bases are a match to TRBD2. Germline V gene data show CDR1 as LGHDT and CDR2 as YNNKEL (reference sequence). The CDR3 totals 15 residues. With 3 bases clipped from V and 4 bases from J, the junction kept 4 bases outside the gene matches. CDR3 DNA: TGTGCCAGCAGCCATACTAGCGGGGGATCAGAGACCCAGTACTTC. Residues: CASSHTSGGSETQYF.

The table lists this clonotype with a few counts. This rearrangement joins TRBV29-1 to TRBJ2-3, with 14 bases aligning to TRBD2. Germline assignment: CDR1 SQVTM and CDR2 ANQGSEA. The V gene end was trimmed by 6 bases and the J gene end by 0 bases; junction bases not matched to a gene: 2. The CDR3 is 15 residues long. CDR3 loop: CSVGLAGGSTDTQYF. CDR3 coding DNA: TGCAGCGTCGGACTAGCGGGAGGAAGCACAGATACGCAGTATTTT.

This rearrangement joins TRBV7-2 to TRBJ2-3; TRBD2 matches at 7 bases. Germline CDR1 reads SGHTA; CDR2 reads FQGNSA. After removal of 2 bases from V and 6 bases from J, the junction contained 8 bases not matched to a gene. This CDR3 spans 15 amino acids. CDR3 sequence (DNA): TGTGCCAGCAGCTTAATGGGCTCAGCGGGGGATACGCAGTATTTT. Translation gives CASSLMGSAGDTQYF.

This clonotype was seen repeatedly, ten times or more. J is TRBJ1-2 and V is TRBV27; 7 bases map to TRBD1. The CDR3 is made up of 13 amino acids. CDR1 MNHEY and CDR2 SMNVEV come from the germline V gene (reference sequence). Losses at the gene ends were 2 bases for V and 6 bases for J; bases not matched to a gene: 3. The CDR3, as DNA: TGTGCCAGCAGTTTAGAGGGGGCTGATGGCTACACCTTC. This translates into CASSLEGADGYTF.

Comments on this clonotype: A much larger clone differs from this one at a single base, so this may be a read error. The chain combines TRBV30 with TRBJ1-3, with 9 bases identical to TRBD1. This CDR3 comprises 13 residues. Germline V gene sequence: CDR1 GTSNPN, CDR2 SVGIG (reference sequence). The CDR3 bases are TGTGCCGTGGACAGGGGATTTGGAAGCACCATATATTTT. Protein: CAVDRGFGSTIYF.

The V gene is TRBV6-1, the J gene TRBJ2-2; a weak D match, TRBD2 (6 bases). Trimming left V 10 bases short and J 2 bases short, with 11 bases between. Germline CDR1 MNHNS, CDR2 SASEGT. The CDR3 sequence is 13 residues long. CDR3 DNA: TGTGCCACTCGGGGGTTAAACACCGGGGAGCTGTTTTTT. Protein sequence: CATRGLNTGELFF.

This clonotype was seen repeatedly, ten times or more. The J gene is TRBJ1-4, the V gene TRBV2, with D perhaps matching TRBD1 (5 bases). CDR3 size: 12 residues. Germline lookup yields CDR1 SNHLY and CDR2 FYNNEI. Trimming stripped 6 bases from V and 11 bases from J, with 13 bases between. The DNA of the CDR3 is TGTGCCAGCAGGACTGACAGAGACAAACTGTTTTTT. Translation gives CASRTDRDKLFF.